The T cell receptor beta chain under discussion was sequenced for a study of blood T cell repertoires in COVID-19. Whole-study context: Spain, Italy and the United States supplied samples that represented acute and convalescent COVID-19. The cDNA or gDNA used as material had been derived from T cells, B-cell-depleted T cells, or PBMCs.

This clone was seen a few times. Methods used by the authors: Amplified reference gene primers provided the basis for estimating nucleated cell counts. Method: immunoSEQ multiplex PCR; TCRdb's copy keeps in-frame clones and lacks some. From that table come the V and J calls and clone size; the DNA was used to work out D and trimming. Found here are some 130,000 clones, roughly 80% of them singletons; the top ten hold 10% to 11%. The CDR3 runs 13 residues. Germline trimming cut 3 bases from V and 9 bases from J; bases unmatched to any gene: 6. Germline V CDR1 and CDR2: KGHSH, LQKENI. The specimen was peripheral blood. This clonotype was sampled from a man aged 60-69 years who had recovered from COVID-19. The chain couples TRBV18 to TRBJ2-3, with 7 nucleotides matching TRBD1. CDR3 nucleotide sequence: TGTGCCAGCTCACCGGAACCAGGGGGAACGCAGTATTTT. Amino acids: CASSPEPGGTQYF.